Shown below are 24 T cell receptor beta chains from a single sample sequenced in a study of radiotherapy plus CTLA-4 blockade in lung cancer. The method was immunoSEQ multiplex PCR; TCRdb's version includes in-frame clones alone and lacks a portion of them. The profile shows about 98,000 clones, about 91% of them singletons. Sequenced material: peripheral blood, taken from a patient treated with radiotherapy plus ipilimumab. These receptors were collected from a human donor with non-small cell lung cancer that progressed on radiotherapy plus ipilimumab.

This chain uses TRBV4-2 with TRBJ2-1, with TRBD2 as a possible D gene (6 bases). The CDR3 contains 16 residues. In germline, CDR1 is LGHNA, CDR2 YNFKEQ. Trimming took 1 base from V and 7 from J, leaving 17 bases between them. As DNA, the CDR3 is TGTGCCAGCAGCCAAGTGTTGGCCGGGAGCTGGAATGAGCAGTTCTTC. This gives the protein CASSQVLAGSWNEQFF.

V usage is TRBV19 and J usage is TRBJ2-5, with TRBD2 as a possible D gene (5 bases). V lost 3 bases, J lost 2 bases, and 7 bases lay in between. This CDR3 region has 13 residues. CDR1 and CDR2 from the germline V gene are LNHDA and SQIVND (reference sequence). In nucleotides, the CDR3 is TGTGCCAGTAGTATCGAGCGGCAAGAGACCCAGTACTTC. Residues: CASSIERQETQYF.

The chain combines TRBV29-1 with TRBJ2-2; tentative D call: TRBD1 (6 bases). Trimming pared 6 bases from V and 0 bases from J, leaving 11 bases between. The length of the CDR3 is 14 residues. CDR1 and CDR2 from the germline V gene are SQVTM and ANQGSEA. CDR3 in DNA: TGCAGCGTCGGGGACACAGCGAACACCGGGGAGCTGTTTTTT. Amino acids: CSVGDTANTGELFF.

The rearrangement links TRBV29-1 to TRBJ2-7, with D possibly TRBD1 on 5 matching bases. CDR3 size: 12 residues. The ends were cut back, 5 bases at V and 1 base at J, with 9 bases in the middle. CDR1 and CDR2 from the germline V gene are SQVTM and ANQGSEA. CDR3 coding DNA: TGCAGCGTTTTGACAGATTCCTACGAGCAGTACTTC. Encoded protein: CSVLTDSYEQYF.

The chain carries TRBV6-1 and TRBJ1-1; D is possibly TRBD1 (6 bases). The V and J ends lost 3 bases and 5 bases respectively, with 13 bases between them. Germline CDR1 MNHNS, CDR2 SASEGT. There are 14 residues in the CDR3. As DNA, the CDR3 is TGTGCCAGCAGTGATATACAGGGTTGGACTGAAGCTTTCTTT. Translated, it gives CASSDIQGWTEAFF.

The chain recombines TRBV7-2 with TRBJ2-1, with a tentative D call TRBD2 (6 bases). Germline assignment: CDR1 SGHTA and CDR2 FQGNSA. There are 15 residues in the CDR3. Trimming shortened V by 5 bases and J by 9 bases, and 20 bases separated the two germline ends. The CDR3 spells CASSPTGTVNREQFF. CDR3 in DNA: TGTGCCAGCAGCCCGACCGGGACTGTTAATCGTGAGCAGTTCTTC.

The chain recombines TRBV25-1 with TRBJ2-1; D is unclear. The CDR3 loop spans 13 amino acids. Per the germline V gene, CDR1 is MGHDK and CDR2 is SYGVNS. The ends were cut back, 8 bases at V and 8 bases at J, with 16 bases in the middle. The DNA for the CDR3 is TGTGCCAGCCCCCGGCAGACAAGGGATGAGCAGTTCTTC. Amino acids: CASPRQTRDEQFF.

This clone was found once. The gene calls are TRBV14 and TRBJ2-5; D gene unclear. CDR1 and CDR2 (germline): SGHDN, FVKESK. The CDR3 has 11 amino acids. V lost 4 bases, J lost 5 bases, and 5 bases lay in between. The chain's CDR3 is CASSRKETQYF. Written as DNA, the CDR3 is TGTGCCAGCAGCCGAAAGGAGACCCAGTACTTC. Combining the CDR3 with reference TRBV14 and TRBJ2-5 gives the whole variable domain EAGVTQFPSHSVIEKGQTVTLRCDPISGHDNLYWYRRVMGKEIKFLLHFVKESKQDESGMPNNRFLAERTGGTYSTLKVQPAELEDSGVYFCASSRKETQYFGPGTRLLVL.

The table lists this clone with a count of one. The genes are TRBV4-1 and TRBJ1-3; 7 bases are a match to TRBD1. Trimming at V came to 2 bases and at J to 2 bases, leaving 12 bases not matched to a gene. The CDR3 spans 18 residues. Germline values: CDR1 MGHRA, CDR2 YSYEKL. Here the CDR3 reads CASSQQPTGLDTGNTIYF. CDR3 nucleotides: TGCGCCAGCAGCCAACAACCGACAGGGTTGGATACTGGAAACACCATATATTTT.

This clone appeared a few times. The gene calls are TRBV6-1 and TRBJ1-5; 9 nucleotides line up with TRBD1. Trimming took 1 base from V and 5 from J; bases not matched to a gene: 3. Germline CDR1 MNHNS, CDR2 SASEGT. The CDR3 length is 15 residues. CDR3 protein: CASSEGGTGYQPQHF. The CDR3 region has the DNA TGTGCCAGCAGTGAAGGGGGGACAGGGTATCAGCCCCAGCATTTT.

The chain recombines TRBV30 with TRBJ1-2; 9 bases align to TRBD1. Per the germline V gene, CDR1 is GTSNPN and CDR2 is SVGIG (reference sequence). The CDR3 has 13 amino acids. Trimming took 5 bases from V and 1 from J; bases not matched to a gene: 2. DNA for the CDR3: TGTGCCTGGGAGGACAGGGGTAACTATGGCTACACCTTC. Amino acids: CAWEDRGNYGYTF.

The chain joins TRBV6-1 to TRBJ2-5; D possibly corresponds to TRBD1 (5 bases). This CDR3 spans 12 amino acids. Germline V lookup: CDR1 MNHNS, CDR2 SASEGT. Trimming cost V 6 bases and J 4 bases, with 9 bases left between them. This CDR3 is CASRGPRETQYF. DNA for the CDR3: TGTGCCAGCAGGGGGCCAAGAGAGACCCAGTACTTC.

J is TRBJ1-5 and V is TRBV19; D unclear. The CDR3 sequence is 15 residues long. Trimming took 5 bases from V and 2 from J, leaving 13 bases between them. The germline CDR1 and CDR2 sequences are LNHDA and SQIVND (reference sequence). The CDR3 here is CASSYVPGRNQPQHF. Here the CDR3 DNA reads TGTGCCAGTAGTTACGTCCCGGGCCGCAATCAGCCCCAGCATTTT.

V is TRBV6-1 and J is TRBJ1-2; D might be TRBD1 (5 bases). V was clipped by 6 bases and J by 8 bases, with 16 bases between them. This CDR3 has 13 residues. In germline, CDR1 is MNHNS, CDR2 SASEGT. In DNA, the CDR3 is TGTGCCAGCAGCCGGGGGACGGCCTGGGGCTACACCTTC. This encodes CASSRGTAWGYTF.

This clone has just a few counts. This sequence joins TRBV2 and TRBJ1-4; D is unresolved. The CDR3 runs 15 residues. Germline-derived CDR1 and CDR2 are SNHLY and FYNNEI. Trimming removed 5 bases from V and 8 bases from J, with 18 bases in between. DNA of the CDR3: TGTGCCAGCAGTCCGCCCCCGGGAATAGGGGAAAAACTGTTTTTT. It specifies CASSPPPGIGEKLFF.

The chain combines TRBV18 with TRBJ1-1; D remains unclear. This CDR3 spans 14 amino acids. V was pared by 3 bases and J by 1 base, with 9 bases between. Germline V CDR1 and CDR2: KGHSH, LQKENI. CDR3 bases: TGTGCCAGCTCACCTTATGGGGAGAACACTGAAGCTTTCTTT. Translated, it gives CASSPYGENTEAFF.

This clone has only a few counts. V gene TRBV27 combines with J gene TRBJ2-2; no clear D gene. Germline V lookup: CDR1 MNHEY, CDR2 SMNVEV (reference sequence). V lost 3 bases to trimming and J lost 0 bases, with 11 bases between them. The CDR3 contains 16 residues. DNA of the CDR3: TGTGCCAGCAGTTTTAGCTGGAGTTCGAACACCGGGGAGCTGTTTTTT. Translated, it gives CASSFSWSSNTGELFF.

This sequence joins TRBV6-1 and TRBJ2-3; 9 bases agree with TRBD2. Trimming removed 5 bases from V and 6 bases from J; junction bases left unmatched: 3. Per germline, CDR1 MNHNS and CDR2 SASEGT. This CDR3 has 13 amino acids. As DNA, the CDR3 is TGTGCCAGCAGTAGCGGGAGGTGGGATACGCAGTATTTT. As protein: CASSSGRWDTQYF.

This rearrangement joins TRBV4-1 to TRBJ2-1; 10 bases are shared with TRBD2. Germline lookup yields CDR1 MGHRA and CDR2 YSYEKL. CDR3 length equals 18 residues. Trimming at V came to 3 bases and at J to 1 base, leaving 9 bases not matched to a gene. The CDR3 DNA sequence: TGCGCCAGCAGCCAGAGGCTAGCGGGAGAGGTGTCCTACAATGAGCAGTTCTTC. It encodes CASSQRLAGEVSYNEQFF.

The gene calls are TRBV6-5 and TRBJ2-7; TRBD1 aligns across 7 bases. The CDR3 sequence is 12 residues long. Trimming removed 5 bases from V and 5 bases from J; junction bases left unmatched: 3. Germline CDR1 and CDR2: MNHEY and SVGAGI. This CDR3 is CASSRDRNEQYF. DNA of the CDR3: TGTGCCAGCAGTCGGGACAGAAACGAGCAGTACTTC.

Details on this clone: Other nucleotide sequences in the sample specify the same CDR3. J is TRBJ1-1 and V is TRBV4-1; D is uncertain. With 0 bases removed from V and 0 bases from J, the gap between germline ends came to 5 bases. Germline values: CDR1 MGHRA, CDR2 YSYEKL. This CDR3 is built from 14 residues. CDR3 DNA: TGCGCCAGCAGCCAAGATAGAATGAACACTGAAGCTTTCTTT. Translating it yields CASSQDRMNTEAFF.

Note on this clone: Mismatch with germline at one junction end may stem from a read error. V and J are TRBV27 and TRBJ2-7; D is unresolved. In germline, CDR1 is MNHEY, CDR2 SMNVEV (reference sequence). This CDR3 contains 13 residues. The CDR3 is CASSPRAPYGQYF. CDR3 nucleotide sequence: TGTGCCAGCAGTCCCCGGGCCCCTTACGGGCAGTACTTC.

The chain recombines TRBV5-1 with TRBJ2-7; D unclear. The V gene's germline CDR1 is SGHRS and CDR2 YFSETQ. The CDR3 is 15 amino acids. V lost 0 bases to trimming and J lost 7 bases, with 17 bases between them. The CDR3 loop reads CASSLGWGNSGEQYF. The DNA of the CDR3 is TGCGCCAGCAGCTTGGGATGGGGAAATAGTGGGGAGCAGTACTTC.

V usage is TRBV28 and J usage is TRBJ1-3; TRBD1 agrees at 7 bases. Per germline, CDR1 MDHEN and CDR2 SYDVKM. CDR3 length equals 16 residues. V lost 3 bases and J lost 0; bases outside the gene matches: 5. CDR3 residues: CASSFFGDSSGNTIYF. CDR3 sequence (DNA): TGTGCCAGCAGTTTTTTCGGGGACAGCTCTGGAAACACCATATATTTT. The full variable domain, with the rest looked up from reference TRBV28 and TRBJ1-3, is DVKVTQSSRYLVKRTGEKVFLECVQDMDHENMFWYRQDPGLGLRLIYFSYDVKMKEKGDIPEGYSVSREKKERFSLILESASTNQTSMYLCASSFFGDSSGNTIYFGEGSWLTVV.